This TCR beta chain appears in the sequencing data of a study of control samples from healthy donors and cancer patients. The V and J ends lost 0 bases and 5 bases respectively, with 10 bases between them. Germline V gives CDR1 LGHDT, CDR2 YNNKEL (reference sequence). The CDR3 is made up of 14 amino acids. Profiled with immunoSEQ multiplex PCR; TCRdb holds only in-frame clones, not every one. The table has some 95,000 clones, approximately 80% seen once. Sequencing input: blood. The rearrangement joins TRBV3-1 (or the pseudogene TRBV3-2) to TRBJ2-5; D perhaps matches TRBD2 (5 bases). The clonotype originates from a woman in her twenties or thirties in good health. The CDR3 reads CASSQDRGGETQYF. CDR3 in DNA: TGTGCCAGCAGCCAAGATCGGGGTGGGGAGACCCAGTACTTC.